This note documents a single TCR beta chain sequence. Its specificity is not known. The PCR had 60 Vbeta and 13 Jbeta primers. Method: immunoSEQ multiplex PCR; TCRdb's copy keeps in-frame clones and lacks some. The table includes 100,000 to 150,000 clones, roughly 84% detected once. This CDR3 is built from 14 residues. The ends were cut back, 0 bases at V and 5 bases at J, with 11 bases in the middle. Germline loops: CDR1 SGHRS, CDR2 YFSETQ. The entry originates in a study of cytomegalovirus exposure and HLA in healthy donors. Study-wide results and limits: Later on, an analysis showed TCR association rates differing by HLA locus, with DRB1 the most and HLA-C the fewest. Researchers reported in a later analysis that common viral pathogens appeared linked to several top clusters. Reported performance of the classifier showed diagnosis of cytomegalovirus status with high specificity and sensitivity. Researchers reportedly found TCR beta sequences accurately predicted most subjects' HLA-A and HLA-B alleles.

The chain has TRBV5-1 and TRBJ1-2; the D gene is possibly TRBD1 (6 bases). This clonotype was sampled from a boy younger than 18 in good health and CMV-seronegative. Sequencing was done on a sample of PBMCs. The DNA for the CDR3 is TGCGCCAGCAGCTTGGGACAGGCGTTTTATGGCTACACCTTC. Translating it yields CASSLGQAFYGYTF.